This T cell receptor (beta chain) was obtained from a study of molecular identifiers for immune sequencing clone quantification. The germline V and J ends were trimmed by 5 bases and 6 bases, with 17 bases remaining between them. The CDR3 is made up of 14 amino acids. Germline CDR1 and CDR2: SGHVS and FNYEAQ. Study-level points and caveats: The study found clones above 20 RNA copies held over 98% of effector molecules and under 1% in naive cells. Identical TCR molecules that share a barcode could lead to an underestimation of highly expanded clone sizes.

TCRdb redid the calling of the PCR reads with MiXCR, one entry per CDR3 protein. The sample consists of about 640,000 distinct CDR3 sequences, around 20% of them appearing once. This clonotype was seen at least ten times. Its cognate antigen is unknown. Naive CD8 sequencing libraries were generated from roughly 20,000 to 1,000,000 sorted cells, with 10%, 30% or 50% RNA as input. The sequencing input was naive CD8+ T cells from blood, with Jurkat cell RNA spiked in. Subset specified: FACS-sorted CD8+CD4-CCR7+CD45RA+ naive T cells. V usage is TRBV7-6 and J usage is TRBJ2-7; weak D call: TRBD1 (6 bases). This TCR was recovered from a human donor in good health. Some libraries in this study had Jurkat cell RNA spiked in. CDR3 residues: CASSVYLTGPEQYF. The CDR3 DNA follows: TGTGCCAGCAGCGTTTACCTAACAGGGCCCGAGCAGTACTTC. The full variable domain, rest sourced from reference TRBV7-6 and TRBJ2-7, is GAGVSQSPRYKVTKRGQDVALRCDPISGHVSLYWYRQALGQGPEFLTYFNYEAQQDKSGLPNDRFSAERPEGSISTLTIQRTEQRDSAMYRCASSVYLTGPEQYFGPGTRLTVT.